The present T cell receptor (beta chain) was sequenced within a study of blood T cell repertoires in COVID-19 (dated by TCRdb to 2019 to 2021). At the level of the whole study: Collaborator samples came from the United States, Italy and Spain and covered acute and convalescent phases of COVID-19. The material from the prospective study consisted of cDNA or gDNA derived from T cells, B-cell-depleted T cells, or PBMCs. The dataset comprised deeply sampled blood TCRbeta repertoires from subjects exposed to, actively infected with, or recovered from COVID-19. A freely available public database, intended as a resource for researchers studying the immune response to SARS-CoV-2, is where the repertoires were released. The samples were drawn from the first 160 participants of the ongoing ImmuneRACE study and from 1,254 subjects provided by 6 global collaborators. Nearly every sample came with metadata listing a de-identified subject ID, COVID-19 status, age in years and sex. Where available, HLA class I and class II types were obtained from metadata supplied by the sample provider rather than from assay-based typing. Beyond this particular receptor, the publication reports: The amount of clinical and demographic metadata varied by source and participant and was provided uncurated.

Collaborating institutions collected whole blood in K2EDTA tubes following their own protocols. Collaborator samples were shipped for TCRbeta analysis as frozen whole blood, isolated PBMCs, or DNA extracted from either sample type. The immunoSEQ Assay, a bias-controlled multiplex PCR, was used to amplify TCRbeta CDR3 regions from genomic DNA. Processing in the source paper ran as follows. Nucleated cell counts per sample were estimated from amplification of reference gene primers within the assay. Sequence reads were collapsed and filtered to measure the absolute abundance of every unique TCRbeta CDR3 rearrangement. For each sample, productive Simpson clonality was calculated as the square root of Simpson's diversity index over productive rearrangements. The table was pulled from immuneACCESS by TCRdb, which kept in-frame rearrangements only. Such tables lose some clones; where checked, under half of the loss comes from unresolved V genes, and the rest has no known cause. The DNA gave D and trimming, while V, J and clone size come from that table. For this sample the table gives about 81,000 clones, of which around three quarters were detected only once. Around 4% of the sample comes from the top ten.

In the case of this clone: This clone's antigen is unknown. Per-base quality was not reported, and no clone a single base away is much larger than it.

CDR3 length: 16 amino acids, cysteine to phenylalanine. The entry retains the CDR3 DNA only, 48 bases that are in frame from base 1. CDR1 and CDR2 are drawn from the germline V gene: MNHNS, SASEGT. The germline V and J ends show losses of 0 bases and 4 bases respectively, and no gene match explains 7 bases of the junction. Sequencing was performed on peripheral blood. The V gene is TRBV6-1 and the J gene is TRBJ2-3; 7 bases in the middle match TRBD1. The source is a woman aged 50 to 60 with acute or convalescent COVID-19. Here is the DNA: TGTGCCAGCAGTGAAGCGAAGAGGGGGCCGGCAGATACGCAGTATTTT. Translated, it gives CASSEAKRGPADTQYF.